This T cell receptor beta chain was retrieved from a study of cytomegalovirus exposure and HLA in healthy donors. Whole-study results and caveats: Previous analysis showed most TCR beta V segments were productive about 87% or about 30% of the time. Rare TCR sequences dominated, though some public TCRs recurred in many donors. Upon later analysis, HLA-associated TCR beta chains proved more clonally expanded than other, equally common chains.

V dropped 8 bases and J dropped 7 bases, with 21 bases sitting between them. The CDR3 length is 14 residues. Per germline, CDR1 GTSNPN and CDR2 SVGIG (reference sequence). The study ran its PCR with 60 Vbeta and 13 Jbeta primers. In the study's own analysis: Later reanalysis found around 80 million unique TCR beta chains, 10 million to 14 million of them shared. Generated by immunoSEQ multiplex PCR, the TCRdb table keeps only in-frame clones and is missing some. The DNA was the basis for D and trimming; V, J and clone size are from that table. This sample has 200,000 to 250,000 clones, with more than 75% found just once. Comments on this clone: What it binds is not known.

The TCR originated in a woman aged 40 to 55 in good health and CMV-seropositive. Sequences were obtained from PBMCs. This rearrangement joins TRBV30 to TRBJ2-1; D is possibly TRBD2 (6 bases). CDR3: CAGDSGLTRNEQFF. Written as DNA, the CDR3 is TGTGCCGGGGACTCTGGGCTAACGCGTAATGAGCAGTTCTTC.